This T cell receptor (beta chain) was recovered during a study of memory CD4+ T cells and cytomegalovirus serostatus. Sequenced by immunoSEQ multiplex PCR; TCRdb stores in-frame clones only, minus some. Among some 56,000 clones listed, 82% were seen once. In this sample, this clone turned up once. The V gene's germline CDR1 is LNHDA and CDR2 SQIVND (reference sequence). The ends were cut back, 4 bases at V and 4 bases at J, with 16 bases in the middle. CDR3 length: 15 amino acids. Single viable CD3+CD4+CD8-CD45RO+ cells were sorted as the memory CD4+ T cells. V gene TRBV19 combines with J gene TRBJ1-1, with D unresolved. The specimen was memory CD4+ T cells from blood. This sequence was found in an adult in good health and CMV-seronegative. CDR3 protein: CASSKASGWSTEAFF. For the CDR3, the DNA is TGTGCCAGTAGTAAGGCCTCAGGTTGGAGCACTGAAGCTTTCTTT.